One sample yielded the 21 T cell receptor beta chains listed below, sequenced in a study of cytomegalovirus exposure and HLA in healthy donors. Libraries were prepared by immunoSEQ multiplex PCR; TCRdb keeps only in-frame clonotypes and omits some of them. This table has roughly 150,000 clones, approximately 90% appearing once. Sequencing was carried out using PBMCs. The receptors originated from a man younger than 30 in good health and CMV-seronegative.

J is TRBJ2-1 and V is TRBV11-2; TRBD1 matches 10 bases. Losses at the gene ends were 2 bases for V and 7 bases for J; bases not matched to a gene: 5. The CDR3 has 15 amino acids. Germline V gene data show CDR1 as SGHAT and CDR2 as FQNNGV. CDR3 DNA sequence: TGTGCCAGCAGCTTATCGACAGGGGGCGGAAATGAGCAGTTCTTC. This gives the protein CASSLSTGGGNEQFF.

Written as DNA, the CDR3 is TGCGCCAGCAGCTTGAGACTAGCCCTTAGCACAGATACGCAGTATTTT. This sequence encodes CASSLRLALSTDTQYF. The gene calls are TRBV5-1 and TRBJ2-3, with TRBD2 matching 7 bases. The CDR3 runs 16 residues. V was clipped by 1 base and J by 0 bases; unmatched bases: 5. CDR1 and CDR2 from the germline V gene are SGHRS and YFSETQ.

This clone was counted once. DNA of the CDR3: TGTGCCAGCAGTGCCGGGACTCCTGGGGGGGACCAGTACTTC. It encodes CASSAGTPGGDQYF. V usage is TRBV2 and J usage is TRBJ2-5; 7 bases agree with TRBD2. The CDR3 runs to 14 residues. With V trimmed by 4 bases and J by 10 bases, 12 bases remained unmatched. Germline V gene data show CDR1 as SNHLY and CDR2 as FYNNEI. The whole variable domain, filled in from reference TRBV2 and TRBJ2-5, reads EPEVTQTPSHQVTQMGQEVILRCVPISNHLYFYWYRQILGQKVEFLVSFYNNEISEKSEIFDDQFSVERPDGSNFTLKIRSTKLEDSAMYFCASSAGTPGGDQYFGPGTRLLVL.

The chain is built from TRBV14 and TRBJ1-1; tentative D call: TRBD1 (6 bases). Germline assignment: CDR1 SGHDN and CDR2 FVKESK. The CDR3 sequence is 17 residues long. The V end was cut by 3 bases, the J end by 3 bases, with 20 bases between. CDR3 sequence: CASSHVDVGRGYTEAFF. The CDR3 region has the DNA TGTGCCAGCAGCCACGTGGATGTGGGCAGGGGATACACTGAAGCTTTCTTT.

This sequence joins TRBV10-3 and TRBJ1-1; 9 bases align to TRBD1. Germline V gene data show CDR1 as ENHRY and CDR2 as SYGVKD. The length of the CDR3 is 16 residues. Trimming removed 4 bases from V and 0 bases from J; junction bases left unmatched: 6. The CDR3 sequence: CAISGDRVGMNTEAFF. CDR3 in DNA: TGTGCCATCAGTGGGGACAGGGTGGGGATGAACACTGAAGCTTTCTTT.

The chain links TRBV6-1 to TRBJ1-2; tentatively, D is TRBD1 (5 bases). The V gene's germline CDR1 is MNHNS and CDR2 SASEGT. The germline V and J ends were trimmed by 1 base and 7 bases, with 16 bases remaining between them. The CDR3 totals 15 residues. The CDR3: CASSEGSGRWGGYTF. In DNA, the CDR3 is TGTGCCAGCAGTGAAGGATCAGGGAGGTGGGGTGGCTACACCTTC.

The V and J genes are TRBV30 and TRBJ1-1, with D unclear. Germline-derived CDR1 and CDR2 are GTSNPN and SVGIG (reference sequence). V shed 0 bases and J shed 0 bases, with 8 bases lying between them. This CDR3 has 14 residues. CDR3 sequence reads: CAWSVWEVNTEAFF. The DNA for the CDR3 is TGTGCCTGGAGTGTCTGGGAGGTGAACACTGAAGCTTTCTTT.

The genes are TRBV27 and TRBJ1-2; 10 bases are a match to TRBD1. The CDR3 runs to 16 residues. J gave up 3 bases and V 5 bases, and 9 bases lay outside the gene matches. CDR1 and CDR2 (germline): MNHEY, SMNVEV (reference sequence). The CDR3 loop reads CASSQQTGGIYYGYTF. DNA of the CDR3: TGTGCCAGCAGTCAGCAGACAGGGGGCATATACTATGGCTACACCTTC.

The chain employs TRBV10-3 and TRBJ2-1; a possible D gene is TRBD2 (5 bases). The V gene's germline CDR1 is ENHRY and CDR2 SYGVKD. The CDR3 runs to 17 residues. The V gene lost 5 bases and the J gene lost 7 bases, with 24 bases spanning the gap. The chain's CDR3 is CAISSSRTSEEGNEQFF. DNA of the CDR3: TGTGCCATCAGTTCGTCAAGAACATCGGAGGAAGGGAATGAGCAGTTCTTC.

This sequence joins TRBV12-1 and TRBJ2-3; the D call of TRBD2 is as the table states it, not checked on the DNA. TRBV12-1 is annotated as a pseudogene. CDR3 length: 18 amino acids. The CDR3 DNA follows: TGTGCCAGCAGCAGCTCGTTAGCGGGAGATTTAACCGGAGATACGCAGTATTTT. It codes for CASSSSLAGDLTGDTQYF.

The table lists this clone with a few counts. This chain links TRBV18 with TRBJ2-1; 10 positions match TRBD2. Per the germline V gene, CDR1 is KGHSH and CDR2 is LQKENI. V dropped 8 bases and J dropped 4; count of bases not matched to a gene: 17. The CDR3 consists of 18 residues. The CDR3 nucleotides are TGTGCCAGCCCGTCTGCCGGGACTAGCGAGATCCATTACAATGAGCAGTTCTTC. It translates to CASPSAGTSEIHYNEQFF.

The chain carries TRBV6-6 and TRBJ1-5; a possible D gene is TRBD1 (5 bases). V shed 7 bases and J shed 5 bases, with 15 bases lying between them. This CDR3 comprises 14 residues. The germline CDR1 and CDR2 sequences are MNHNY and SVGAGI (reference sequence). This chain's CDR3 is CASKSDGGYQPQHF. The CDR3 nucleotides are TGTGCCAGCAAGTCGGATGGGGGGTATCAGCCCCAGCATTTT.

The chain employs TRBV7-2 and TRBJ2-3, with 8 bases fitting TRBD2. The J segment lost 6 bases and the V segment lost 5 bases, leaving 10 bases of the junction unmatched. This CDR3 has 15 amino acids. The germline V gene encodes CDR1 SGHTA and CDR2 FQGNSA. CDR3 coding DNA: TGTGCCAGCAGCGACCTAGGGACTAGGGCGGATACGCAGTATTTT. Translated, it gives CASSDLGTRADTQYF.

J is TRBJ2-5 and V is TRBV10-1, with D possibly being TRBD1 (5 bases). The ends were cut back, 3 bases at V and 2 bases at J, with 10 bases in the middle. CDR1 is WNHNN, CDR2 SYGVQD, per germline (reference sequence). CDR3 length: 14 residues. The CDR3 loop reads CASSEVREQETQYF. The CDR3 DNA is TGCGCCAGCAGTGAAGTCAGGGAACAAGAGACCCAGTACTTC.

This chain links TRBV12-5 with TRBJ1-1; D might be TRBD1 (5 bases). V lost 3 bases and J 3 bases, leaving 8 bases between the germline ends. The CDR3 contains 13 residues. Germline lookup yields CDR1 LGHNT and CDR2 FRNRAP. The CDR3 DNA is TGTGCTAGTGGTTTCACAGGTGACACTGAAGCTTTCTTT. Protein: CASGFTGDTEAFF. Variable domain in full (rest from reference TRBV12-5 and TRBJ1-1): DARVTQTPRHKVTEMGQEVTMRCQPILGHNTVFWYRQTMMQGLELLAYFRNRAPLDDSGMPKDRFSAEMPDATLATLKIQPSEPRDSAVYFCASGFTGDTEAFFGQGTRLTVV.

As to this clone: This may arise from a read error, as a much more abundant clone is one base away. The V call is TRBV2, the J call TRBJ1-2; 8 positions agree with TRBD1. V lost 6 bases, J lost 3 bases, and 3 bases stayed unmatched. CDR3 length equals 13 residues. Germline CDR1 and CDR2: SNHLY and FYNNEI. This chain's CDR3 is CASSPTGDYGYTF. The CDR3 DNA is TGTGCCAGCAGCCCGACAGGGGACTATGGCTACACCTTC.

The chain uses TRBV7-9 and TRBJ1-3; possible D gene TRBD1, 5 bases. The CDR3 sequence is 14 residues long. The V and J ends lost 6 bases and 4 bases respectively, with 13 bases between them. Germline CDR1 reads SEHNR; CDR2 reads FQNEAQ (reference sequence). CDR3 loop: CASRAGGTGNTIYF. In DNA, the CDR3 is TGTGCCAGCAGGGCAGGCGGGACGGGAAACACCATATATTTT.

The rearrangement joins TRBV7-2 to TRBJ2-3; 14 bases match TRBD2. From germline, CDR1 is SGHTA and CDR2 FQGNSA. Trimming removed 5 bases from V and 5 bases from J; junction bases left unmatched: 6. The CDR3 sequence is 16 residues long. Here the CDR3 reads CASSTTSGGARDTQYF. The CDR3, as DNA: TGTGCCAGCAGCACGACTAGCGGGGGGGCAAGAGATACGCAGTATTTT.

The chain has TRBV13 and TRBJ2-7; 8 nucleotides match TRBD1. CDR3 length: 14 residues. J lost 3 bases, V lost 4 bases, and 5 bases had no gene match. Germline V gene sequence: CDR1 PRHDT, CDR2 FYEKMQ (reference sequence). Here the CDR3 DNA reads TGTGCCAGCAGCTCCCGGGACAGGTTCTACGAGCAGTACGTC. Protein product: CASSSRDRFYEQYV.

J is TRBJ2-7 and V is TRBV28; 11 nucleotides agree with TRBD1. Trimming removed 4 bases from V and 0 bases from J; junction bases left unmatched: 8. The CDR3 consists of 17 residues. Germline V gives CDR1 MDHEN, CDR2 SYDVKM. CDR3 in amino acids: CASSSPRGTGGSYEQYF. The CDR3, as DNA: TGTGCCAGCAGTTCCCCCCGGGGGACAGGGGGCTCCTACGAGCAGTACTTC.

The chain couples TRBV29-1 to TRBJ1-2; D might be TRBD1 (5 bases). Germline V gene data show CDR1 as SQVTM and CDR2 as ANQGSEA. Trimming removed 4 bases from V and 4 bases from J, with 13 bases in between. The CDR3 contains 13 residues. In nucleotides, the CDR3 is TGCAGCGTTGTCCAGGGCCCTAGCTATGGCTACACCTTC. Its translation: CSVVQGPSYGYTF.